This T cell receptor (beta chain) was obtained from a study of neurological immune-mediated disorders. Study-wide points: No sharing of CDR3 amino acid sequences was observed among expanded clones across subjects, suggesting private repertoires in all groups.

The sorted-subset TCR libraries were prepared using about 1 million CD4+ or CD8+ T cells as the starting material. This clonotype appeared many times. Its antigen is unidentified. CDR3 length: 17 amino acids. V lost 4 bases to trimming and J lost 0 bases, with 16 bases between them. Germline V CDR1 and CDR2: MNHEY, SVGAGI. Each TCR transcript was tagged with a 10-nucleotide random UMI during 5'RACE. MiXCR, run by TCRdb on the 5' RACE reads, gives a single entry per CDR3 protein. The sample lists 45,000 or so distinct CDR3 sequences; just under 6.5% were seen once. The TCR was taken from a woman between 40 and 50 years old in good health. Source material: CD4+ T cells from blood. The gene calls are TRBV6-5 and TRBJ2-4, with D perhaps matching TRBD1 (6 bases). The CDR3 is CASSLSIRGLAKNIQYF. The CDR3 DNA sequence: TGTGCCAGCAGTTTATCGATCAGGGGTCTAGCCAAAAACATTCAGTACTTC.